Sequencing of this T cell receptor (beta chain) was carried out in a study of blood T cell repertoires in COVID-19. Study-level information: The United States, Italy and Spain were the sources of the acute and convalescent COVID-19 samples. T cells, B-cell-depleted T cells, or PBMCs provided the cDNA or gDNA that served as material.

The authors' processing: Amplification of reference gene primers was used by the study to estimate nucleated cell counts. Method: immunoSEQ multiplex PCR; TCRdb's copy keeps in-frame clones and lacks some. V, J and clone size reflect that table, while D and trimming were determined from the DNA. This table has hundreds of thousands of clones, roughly 90% appearing once. Germline-derived CDR1 and CDR2 are SGHAT and FQNNGV. This CDR3 is 14 amino acids long. The ends lost 2 bases at V and 6 bases at J; junction bases unmatched: 7. The clonotype was recovered from a woman aged 25 to 39 with active or convalescent COVID-19. The chain combines TRBV11-2 with TRBJ2-7; 7 bases agree with TRBD1. The specimen sequenced was peripheral blood. Here the CDR3 reads CASSLPGQAVEQYF. The CDR3 DNA reads as TGTGCCAGCAGCTTACCTGGACAGGCTGTCGAGCAGTACTTC.